Below are 6 T cell receptor beta chains sequenced from a single sample in a study of blood T cell repertoires in COVID-19. Repertoires were generated with immunoSEQ multiplex PCR, while TCRdb's copy carries only in-frame clones and drops some. Of around 200,000 clones in the sample, around 79% were seen once. Specimen: peripheral blood. The receptor set was obtained from a woman aged 45 to 65 with acute or convalescent COVID-19.

This sequence joins TRBV15 and TRBJ2-5; 9 bases agree with TRBD2. This CDR3 spans 15 amino acids. The V gene end was trimmed by 0 bases and the J gene end by 5 bases; junction bases not matched to a gene: 4. The germline V gene encodes CDR1 LNHNV and CDR2 YYDKDF (reference sequence). CDR3 residues: CATSRDGTSKETQYF. DNA for the CDR3: TGTGCCACCAGCAGAGACGGGACTAGCAAGGAGACCCAGTACTTC.

V gene TRBV10-2 combines with J gene TRBJ1-1; TRBD1 matches 11 bases. Germline loops: CDR1 WSHSY, CDR2 SAAADI. V shed 4 bases, J shed 10 bases, and the junction held 8 bases outside the gene matches. The CDR3 runs to 14 residues. CDR3 sequence: CASSAPDRGRGAFF. The DNA of the CDR3 is TGCGCCAGCAGTGCCCCGGACAGGGGGCGAGGAGCTTTCTTT.

With respect to this clone: The sample has other DNA sequences that encode this CDR3 too. This rearrangement joins TRBV28 to TRBJ2-7, with D tentatively TRBD2 (5 bases). V was clipped by 2 bases and J by 4 bases, with 6 bases between them. The germline gives CDR1 MDHEN, CDR2 SYDVKM. The CDR3 sequence is 12 residues long. For the CDR3, the DNA is TGTGCCAGCAGTTTAAGGACTTACGAGCAGTACTTC. Translation gives CASSLRTYEQYF.

The chain combines TRBV2 with TRBJ1-2; D is perhaps TRBD1 (5 bases). Germline V lookup: CDR1 SNHLY, CDR2 FYNNEI. V was shortened by 9 bases and J by 7 bases, with 12 bases between the two germline ends. The CDR3 is made up of 11 amino acids. The CDR3 DNA reads as TGTGCCAGATCAGGGATAGGTGGCTACACCTTC. Translation gives CARSGIGGYTF.

The V gene is TRBV27, the J gene TRBJ1-5; TRBD1 is a possible D gene (6 bases). The CDR3 length is 13 residues. Looked up from germline, CDR1 is MNHEY and CDR2 is SMNVEV (reference sequence). Between the trimmed V and J ends, which lost 9 bases and 7 bases, there was a span of 16 bases. Written as DNA, the CDR3 is TGTGCCAGGAAAAAGGACAGAAGACAGCCCCAGCATTTT. Translating it yields CARKKDRRQPQHF.

The chain combines TRBV4-1 with TRBJ2-7, with a possible D match to TRBD2 (6 bases). Germline CDR1 MGHRA, CDR2 YSYEKL. Trimming took 0 bases from V and 8 from J, leaving 17 bases between them. CDR3 size: 15 residues. The CDR3 is CASSQDRGTLLKQYF. The CDR3 coding sequence is TGCGCCAGCAGCCAAGACCGGGGGACTCTCCTCAAGCAGTACTTC.